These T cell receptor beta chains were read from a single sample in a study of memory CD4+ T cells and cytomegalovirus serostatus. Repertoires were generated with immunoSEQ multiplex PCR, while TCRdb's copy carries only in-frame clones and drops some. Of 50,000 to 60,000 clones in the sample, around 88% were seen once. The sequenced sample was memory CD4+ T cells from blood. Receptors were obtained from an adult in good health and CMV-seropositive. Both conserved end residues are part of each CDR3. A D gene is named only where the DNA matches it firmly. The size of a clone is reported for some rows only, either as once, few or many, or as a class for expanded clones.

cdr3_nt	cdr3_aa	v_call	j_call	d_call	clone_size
TGCGCCAGCAGCTTAAGGACAGGGGGTTCACCCCTCCACTTT	CASSLRTGGSPLHF	TRBV5-1	TRBJ1-6	TRBD1	few
TGTGCCAGCACCGCAACAGGGTTTGGGACCGGGGAGCTGTTTTTT	CASTATGFGTGELFF	TRBV2	TRBJ2-2	NA	NA
TGTGCCAGCAGCTTGTGGACAGTGGTGGAAAAACTGTTTTTT	CASSLWTVVEKLFF	TRBV5-6	TRBJ1-4	NA	once
TGTGCCAGCAGCTTATCCCGGAACCGTGAAGCTTTCTTT	CASSLSRNREAFF	TRBV7-9	TRBJ1-1	NA	NA
TGTGCCAGTAGGAAGTACGGACAGGGCGGCACCGGGGAGCTGTTTTTT	CASRKYGQGGTGELFF	TRBV19	TRBJ2-2	TRBD1	once
TGCGCCAGCAAATACCCGACAGGCAATGAGCAGTTCTTC	CASKYPTGNEQFF	TRBV5-1	TRBJ2-1	NA	NA
TGTGCCGTATTAGGGGGCGGCACTGAAGCTTTCTTT	CAVLGGGTEAFF	TRBV28	TRBJ1-1	TRBD1	NA
TGTGCCAGCAGCTCCGGACAGGGCCGTGAAAAACTGTTTTTT	CASSSGQGREKLFF	TRBV7-9	TRBJ1-4	TRBD1	NA
TGCGCCAGCAGCCAATCGGGAGCCAATCAGCCCCAGCATTTT	CASSQSGANQPQHF	TRBV4-3	TRBJ1-5	NA	NA
TGCGCCAGCAGCCATCCCGGGAGCTTACTCAACACCATATATTTT	CASSHPGSLLNTIYF	TRBV4-1	TRBJ1-3	NA	NA
TGTGCCAGCAGTGTGGGGGGGACAGTCTACGAGCAGTACTTC	CASSVGGTVYEQYF	TRBV7-9	TRBJ2-7	NA	NA
TGCGCCAGCAGCGGGAGAAGGGACGAGACCCAGTACTTC	CASSGRRDETQYF	TRBV4-3	TRBJ2-5	NA	NA
TGTGCCTGGAGTGCCGGACTAGCGGGAGTCAATGAGCAGTTCTTC	CAWSAGLAGVNEQFF	TRBV30	TRBJ2-1	TRBD2	NA
TGTGCCAGCACTAACAGGGGGTACTACGAGCAGTACTTC	CASTNRGYYEQYF	TRBV5-8	TRBJ2-7	TRBD1	NA
TGTGCCAGCAGCTTGGCCCCCCCGGCCAATCAGCCCCAGCATTTT	CASSLAPPANQPQHF	TRBV5-5	TRBJ1-5	NA	NA
TGTGCCAGCAGCTCGCGACCCGATTCACCCCTCCACTTT	CASSSRPDSPLHF	TRBV11-3	TRBJ1-6	NA	NA
TGTGCCAGCAGTGAAACATTTACAGGGGAAGGCTACACCTTC	CASSETFTGEGYTF	TRBV6-1	TRBJ1-2	TRBD1	NA